The 8 T cell receptor beta chains below all came from one sample that was sequenced in a study of T cells in Graves' hyperthyroidism and ophthalmopathy. RNA transcripts yielded amplified TCR beta CDR3 regions. HTBI primers were the set used in a first-round RT-PCR of the TCR CDR3. TCRdb called the multiplex PCR reads again in MiXCR, with one record for every CDR3 protein. The data show around 500,000 distinct CDR3 sequences, 15% to 20% seen once. Sequencing was performed on blood. The receptors were sampled from a woman younger than 45 with Graves' ophthalmopathy.

The chain joins TRBV5-4 to TRBJ2-7, with 7 bases matching TRBD2. CDR3 length equals 15 residues. V trimming: 5 bases; J trimming: 2 bases; junction bases outside the gene matches: 10. Germline CDR1 is SGHNT and CDR2 is YYREEE (reference sequence). For the CDR3, the DNA is TGTGCCAGCAGTCCTTGGTCTAGCGGAGCCTACGAGCAGTACTTC. It codes for CASSPWSSGAYEQYF. Looking up the rest from reference TRBV5-4 and TRBJ2-7 gives the full variable domain: ETGVTQSPTHLIKTRGQQVTLRCSSQSGHNTVSWYQQALGQGPQFIFQYYREEENGRGNFPPRFSGLQFPNYSSELNVNALELDDSALYLCASSPWSSGAYEQYFGPGTRLTVT.

This clonotype was detected a few times. This sequence joins TRBV6-1 and TRBJ1-1; no reliable D call. The CDR3 length is 12 residues. The V and J ends lost 9 bases and 2 bases respectively, with 10 bases between them. Germline V gene lookup returns CDR1 MNHNS and CDR2 SASEGT. Here the CDR3 reads CASWGVNTEAFF. In DNA form, the CDR3 reads TGTGCCAGTTGGGGTGTAAACACTGAAGCTTTCTTT.

This clonotype has ten or more counts. V usage is TRBV6-2 or TRBV6-3 and J usage is TRBJ1-1; D ambiguous. Germline CDR1 and CDR2: MNHEY and SVGEGT. CDR3 length: 16 amino acids. V was clipped by 2 bases and J by 0 bases, with 13 bases between them. This chain's CDR3 is CASSYGNEWLNTEAFF. CDR3 DNA: TGTGCCAGCAGTTACGGGAACGAGTGGTTGAACACTGAAGCTTTCTTT.

This chain uses TRBV7-3 with TRBJ2-2, with TRBD2 matching over 8 bases. The ends lost 3 bases at V and 1 base at J; junction bases unmatched: 4. Per germline, CDR1 SGHTA and CDR2 FQGTGA. There are 16 residues in the CDR3. CDR3 residues: CASSLFLAGNTGELFF. The CDR3 region has the DNA TGTGCCAGCAGCTTGTTTCTAGCGGGGAACACCGGGGAGCTGTTTTTT.

The rearrangement uses TRBV6-2 or TRBV6-3 and TRBJ2-1, with D maybe TRBD2 (5 bases). Germline CDR1 is MNHEY and CDR2 is SVGEGT. The CDR3 runs 14 residues. With 6 bases removed from V and 6 bases from J, the gap between germline ends came to 15 bases. CDR3 sequence: CASSRRGPVNEQFF. The CDR3 nucleotides read TGTGCCAGCAGCCGGAGAGGGCCCGTCAATGAGCAGTTCTTC.

This chain uses TRBV19 with TRBJ1-5, with TRBD1 matching over 7 bases. Trimming at V came to 5 bases and at J to 3 bases, leaving 13 bases not matched to a gene. CDR1 and CDR2 from the germline V gene are LNHDA and SQIVND (reference sequence). This CDR3 region has 17 residues. CDR3 sequence: CASSPNGGQFHNQPQHF. CDR3 coding DNA: TGTGCCAGTAGTCCCAATGGGGGACAGTTTCACAATCAGCCCCAGCATTTT.

The rearrangement uses TRBV7-8 and TRBJ1-6; no firm D call. From germline, CDR1 is SGHVS and CDR2 FQNEAQ. Trimming cost V 4 bases and J 5 bases, with 12 bases left between them. The CDR3 contains 15 residues. In DNA, the CDR3 is TGTGCCAGCAGCTATAAAGGACTCGATAATTCACCCCTCCACTTT. This translates into CASSYKGLDNSPLHF. The variable domain in full, completed from reference TRBV7-8 and TRBJ1-6, reads GAGVSQSPRYKVAKRGQDVALRCDPISGHVSLFWYQQALGQGPEFLTYFQNEAQLDKSGLPSDRFFAERPEGSVSTLKIQRTQQEDSAVYLCASSYKGLDNSPLHFGNGTRLTVT.

The CDR3 nucleotides read TGTGCCTGGAGTGTACGTTGGGGAAAATCCGGGACAGGGAGTTCACCCCTCCACTTT. Translation: CAWSVRWGKSGTGSSPLHF. The genes are TRBV30 and TRBJ1-6; 9 positions match TRBD1. Germline V CDR1 and CDR2: GTSNPN, SVGIG (reference sequence). The CDR3 runs to 19 residues. V lost 0 bases, J lost 9 bases, and 18 bases stayed unmatched.